This entry describes one T cell receptor beta chain. Its antigen is as yet unknown. An end of the junction does not agree with germline; a read error may underlie this. Researchers collected 9.5 to 10 milliliters of peripheral blood from every single donor. This record belongs to a study of blood T cells in healthy people across ages. Findings and caveats of the study: When one million T cells were used, diversity estimates were thought to be underestimates.

Together with a sample-barcoded 5' primer, a J-beta primer mix was included in a second PCR lasting roughly 7 to 11 cycles. Paired-end reads containing CDR3 totaled no fewer than 2.5 million for each sample. MiXCR, run by TCRdb on the 5' RACE reads, gives a single entry per CDR3 protein. Here the sample spans over 950,000 distinct CDR3 sequences, 30% to 40% being singletons. Germline V CDR1 and CDR2: DFQATT, SNEGSKA (reference sequence). The CDR3 extends over 15 amino acids. The sample taken for sequencing was blood. This sequence originates from a man between 18 and 35 years old in good health. The chain has TRBV20-1 and TRBJ2-5, with 9 bases that match TRBD1. In DNA, the CDR3 is TGCAGTGCTAGAAAGGGACAGGGATTACAAGAGACTCAGTACTTC. Protein: CSARKGQGLQETQYF.